These 21 T cell receptor beta chains were sequenced from one sample in a study of T cells in Graves' hyperthyroidism and ophthalmopathy. RNA transcripts provided the source from which TCR beta CDR3 regions were amplified. The study used the HTBI primer set for a first-round RT-PCR of the TCR CDR3. TCRdb used MiXCR to reprocess the multiplex PCR reads, holding one entry per CDR3 protein. The sample yields some 560,000 distinct CDR3 sequences, around 15% seen once. Sequencing used blood. The receptors derive from a woman in her thirties or forties with Graves' hyperthyroidism.

This clonotype was counted ten times or more. The chain combines TRBV6-1 with TRBJ1-5, with D unresolved. The CDR3 is made up of 16 amino acids. The germline V gene encodes CDR1 MNHNS and CDR2 SASEGT. V was cut by 6 bases and J by 1 base, with 16 bases left in between. The CDR3 bases are TGTGCCAGCAGCCCTAGTCGAGGGTCCAGCAATCAGCCCCAGCATTTT. It encodes CASSPSRGSSNQPQHF.

Ten or more counts support this clonotype. The genes are TRBV7-9 and TRBJ2-7; possible D gene TRBD2, 5 bases. The germline V gene has CDR1 SEHNR and CDR2 FQNEAQ (reference sequence). Trimming removed 5 bases from V and 2 bases from J, with 13 bases in between. The CDR3 contains 14 residues. This chain's CDR3 is CASSPMDGTYEQYF. For the CDR3, the DNA is TGTGCCAGCAGCCCAATGGACGGGACCTACGAGCAGTACTTC.

A note on this clonotype: Given a much more abundant clone one base away, this may be a read error. This rearrangement joins TRBV10-2 to TRBJ2-3; 7 bases are a match to TRBD1. Germline values: CDR1 WSHSY, CDR2 SAAADI. This CDR3 region has 13 residues. The CDR3 coding sequence is TGCGCCAGCAGCCAGGGGGTAGGAGATATGCAGTATTTT. This sequence encodes CASSQGVGDMQYF.

This clonotype has at least ten counts. J is TRBJ1-1 and V is TRBV14; D gene unclear. The CDR3 is 12 amino acids. V lost 0 bases, J lost 6 bases, and 5 bases lay in between. The V gene's germline CDR1 is SGHDN and CDR2 FVKESK. CDR3 nucleotide sequence: TGTGCCAGCAGCCAAGATTCCGCTGAAGCTTTCTTT. It yields the protein CASSQDSAEAFF. Drawing the rest from reference TRBV14 and TRBJ1-1, the complete variable domain is EAGVTQFPSHSVIEKGQTVTLRCDPISGHDNLYWYRRVMGKEIKFLLHFVKESKQDESGMPNNRFLAERTGGTYSTLKVQPAELEDSGVYFCASSQDSAEAFFGQGTRLTVV.

CDR3 DNA sequence: TGCAGTGCTAGAGGGGGGGGACTAGCTTCCTACAATGAGCAGTTCTTC. Protein: CSARGGGLASYNEQFF. This chain links TRBV20-1 with TRBJ2-1; 9 bases match TRBD2. The CDR3 loop spans 16 amino acids. CDR1 and CDR2 (germline): DFQATT, SNEGSKA (reference sequence). Trimming cost V 1 base and J 1 base; bases outside gene matches: 5.

This clonotype came up a few times. This rearrangement joins TRBV14 to TRBJ1-2, with D unresolved. V was trimmed by 4 bases and J by 2 bases, leaving 8 bases between them. The CDR3 is 13 amino acids. The V gene's germline CDR1 is SGHDN and CDR2 FVKESK. Written as DNA, the CDR3 is TGTGCCAGCAGCCTCGGGATGAACTATGGCTACACCTTC. This gives the protein CASSLGMNYGYTF.

The genes are TRBV9 and TRBJ2-5; TRBD1 matches 9 bases. The CDR3 extends over 15 amino acids. The trim removed 3 bases at V and 1 base at J, leaving 4 bases unmatched. The germline CDR1 and CDR2 sequences are SGDLS and YYNGEE. This chain's CDR3 is CASSAPGQGQETQYF. In DNA, the CDR3 is TGTGCCAGCAGCGCTCCGGGACAGGGCCAAGAGACCCAGTACTTC.

On this clonotype: With a much larger clone just one base away, this may be a read error. The V and J genes are TRBV3-1 and TRBJ2-2; D remains ambiguous. The germline V and J ends were trimmed by 0 bases and 2 bases, with 10 bases remaining between them. The length of the CDR3 is 16 residues. The germline V gene encodes CDR1 LGHDT and CDR2 YNNKEL (reference sequence). The CDR3 reads CASSQENVRNTGELFF. Here the CDR3 DNA reads TGTGCCAGCAGCCAAGAAAACGTTCGAAACACCGGGGAGCTGTTTTTT.

This clonotype was counted many times. J is TRBJ2-1 and V is TRBV24-1; tentative D call: TRBD2 (5 bases). The CDR3 sequence is 14 residues long. Germline CDR1 KGHDR, CDR2 SFDVKD. Trimming took 1 base from V and 10 from J, leaving 13 bases between them. CDR3 loop: CATSDLGRPGEQFF. CDR3 nucleotide sequence: TGTGCCACCAGTGATTTAGGCAGACCGGGAGAGCAGTTCTTC.

This clonotype was recorded at least ten times. The chain has TRBV27 and TRBJ1-1; no firm D call. The CDR3 contains 13 residues. The V gene lost 4 bases and the J gene lost 0 bases, with 6 bases spanning the gap. The germline V gene encodes CDR1 MNHEY and CDR2 SMNVEV (reference sequence). The CDR3 spells CASSSSLNTEAFF. The CDR3 coding sequence is TGTGCCAGCAGTTCTTCCCTGAACACTGAAGCTTTCTTT.

This clonotype was seen only a few times. The V call is TRBV6-2 or TRBV6-3, the J call TRBJ2-7; D gene uncertain. V was pared by 2 bases and J by 5 bases, with 10 bases between. This CDR3 spans 13 amino acids. Germline V gene sequence: CDR1 MNHEY, CDR2 SVGEGT. The CDR3 sequence is CASSYSLMDEQYF. CDR3 sequence (DNA): TGTGCCAGCAGTTACAGTCTGATGGACGAGCAGTACTTC.

The sample holds many counts of this clonotype. The J gene is TRBJ2-1, the V gene TRBV12-3 or TRBV12-4; TRBD2 aligns across 8 bases. V lost 5 bases, J lost 8 bases, and 11 bases stayed unmatched. The CDR3 contains 15 residues. The CDR3 nucleotides read TGTGCCAGCAGTGCGGGAAGCGGGAGTCGCCATGAGCAGTTCTTC. Amino acids: CASSAGSGSRHEQFF.

This clonotype showed up many times. The chain combines TRBV10-3 with TRBJ2-2; TRBD1 matches 8 bases. The CDR3 sequence is 14 residues long. Germline CDR1 ENHRY, CDR2 SYGVKD. Trimming cost V 6 bases and J 5 bases; bases outside gene matches: 5. The CDR3 here is CAIRAGQDTGELFF. The DNA of the CDR3 is TGTGCCATCAGGGCGGGACAGGATACCGGGGAGCTGTTTTTT.

This chain uses TRBV15 with TRBJ2-7; 11 nucleotides agree with TRBD2. The ends lost 0 bases at V and 7 bases at J; junction bases unmatched: 5. The CDR3 has 15 amino acids. Germline-derived CDR1 and CDR2 are LNHNV and YYDKDF (reference sequence). CDR3 coding DNA: TGTGCCACCAGCAGAGATAGCGGGAGGGCCGGGGAGCAGTACTTC. Translation gives CATSRDSGRAGEQYF.

Comment on this clonotype: One base away lies a much larger clone, so this may be a sequencing read error. This chain joins TRBV14 and TRBJ2-1; 9 nucleotides agree with TRBD2. The CDR3 has 17 residues. Germline V gene lookup returns CDR1 SGHDN and CDR2 FVKESK. The CDR3 DNA sequence: TGTGCCAGCAGCCAAGATAATCGCGGGAGGGCCGACAATGGGCAGTTCTTC. Translated, it gives CASSQDNRGRADNGQFF. The full variable domain, in which reference TRBV14 and TRBJ2-1 provide the parts outside the CDR3, is EAGVTQFPSHSVIEKGQTVTLRCDPISGHDNLYWYRRVMGKEIKFLLHFVKESKQDESGMPNNRFLAERTGGTYSTLKVQPAELEDSGVYFCASSQDNRGRADNGQFFGPGTRLTVL.

This clonotype has ten or more counts. The genes are TRBV6-1 and TRBJ2-1; tentative D call: TRBD1 (5 bases). In germline, CDR1 is MNHNS, CDR2 SASEGT. Trimming shortened V by 1 base and J by 6 bases, and 13 bases separated the two germline ends. The CDR3 runs 15 residues. CDR3 protein: CASSEGGRVSNEQFF. In DNA, the CDR3 is TGTGCCAGCAGTGAAGGTGGCAGGGTCAGCAATGAGCAGTTCTTC.

This clonotype was detected ten times or more. The chain has TRBV3-1 and TRBJ2-7; TRBD2 matches at 7 bases. V shed 1 base, J shed 7 bases, and the junction held 10 bases outside the gene matches. The CDR3 is 15 residues long. Germline V gene data show CDR1 as LGHDT and CDR2 as YNNKEL (reference sequence). This chain's CDR3 is CASSQVWGGWEEQYF. In nucleotides, the CDR3 is TGTGCCAGCAGCCAAGTTTGGGGGGGGTGGGAGGAGCAGTACTTC.

This clonotype came up a few times. The J gene is TRBJ1-4, the V gene TRBV2, with TRBD1 identical over 7 bases. CDR1 is SNHLY, CDR2 FYNNEI, per germline. The ends lost 6 bases at V and 4 bases at J; junction bases unmatched: 8. The CDR3 runs 15 residues. The CDR3 DNA reads TGTGCCAGCAGCCTGTCGGGACAGCTTAATGAAAAACTGTTTTTT. Protein sequence: CASSLSGQLNEKLFF. The complete variable domain, with remaining parts taken from reference TRBV2 and TRBJ1-4, reads EPEVTQTPSHQVTQMGQEVILRCVPISNHLYFYWYRQILGQKVEFLVSFYNNEISEKSEIFDDQFSVERPDGSNFTLKIRSTKLEDSAMYFCASSLSGQLNEKLFFGSGTQLSVL.

This clonotype was seen many times. This chain links TRBV28 with TRBJ2-7; TRBD2 agrees at 7 bases. V trimming: 6 bases; J trimming: 2 bases; junction bases outside the gene matches: 4. Germline CDR1 reads MDHEN; CDR2 reads SYDVKM. The CDR3 totals 13 residues. CDR3 residues: CASRTSDPYEQYF. CDR3 DNA: TGTGCCAGCAGAACTAGCGATCCCTACGAGCAGTACTTC. The full variable domain, with the rest looked up from reference TRBV28 and TRBJ2-7, is DVKVTQSSRYLVKRTGEKVFLECVQDMDHENMFWYRQDPGLGLRLIYFSYDVKMKEKGDIPEGYSVSREKKERFSLILESASTNQTSMYLCASRTSDPYEQYFGPGTRLTVT.

The chain has TRBV7-9 and TRBJ2-3, with TRBD2 matching over 7 bases. Germline CDR1 reads SEHNR; CDR2 reads FQNEAQ (reference sequence). CDR3 size: 20 residues. V shed 5 bases and J 4 bases; nucleotides not matched to a gene: 24. The CDR3: CASSPPSAGEGEYGADTQYF. The DNA of the CDR3 is TGTGCCAGCAGCCCCCCGTCGGCGGGAGAAGGAGAGTACGGGGCAGATACGCAGTATTTT.

The sample holds a few counts of this clonotype. The chain uses TRBV10-3 and TRBJ2-5, with TRBD1 matching over 7 bases. The CDR3 runs to 16 residues. The ends lost 3 bases at V and 5 bases at J; junction bases unmatched: 12. The V gene's germline CDR1 is ENHRY and CDR2 SYGVKD. The DNA of the CDR3 is TGTGCCATCAGTGATCCCTCAGGCAGGGGGTACGAGACCCAGTACTTC. As protein: CAISDPSGRGYETQYF.